The 25 T cell receptor beta chains presented below share a single source sample, sequenced in a study of blood T cell repertoires in COVID-19. Libraries were prepared by immunoSEQ multiplex PCR; TCRdb keeps only in-frame clonotypes and omits some of them. The sample has tens of thousands of clones; 60% to 85% are singletons. Sequencing input: peripheral blood. Receptors originate from a human donor in a cohort sampled during active COVID-19.

V usage is TRBV13 and J usage is TRBJ2-1; 10 positions agree with TRBD2. Per the germline V gene, CDR1 is PRHDT and CDR2 is FYEKMQ (reference sequence). The trim removed 4 bases at V and 7 bases at J, leaving 13 bases unmatched. The CDR3 spans 17 residues. The CDR3 region has the DNA TGTGCCAGCAGCTCTGCCCTAGCGGGAGTGCAGGCGAATGAGCAGTTCTTC. This translates into CASSSALAGVQANEQFF.

This chain uses TRBV11-3 with TRBJ2-3, with TRBD2 matching over 15 bases. The CDR3 contains 18 residues. Looked up from germline, CDR1 is SGHNT and CDR2 is YENEEA. Trimming took 5 bases from V and 1 from J; bases not matched to a gene: 7. The CDR3 DNA reads as TGTGCCAGCAGCGGACTAGCGGGAGGGAGGAGGGGCACAGATACGCAGTATTTT. It yields the protein CASSGLAGGRRGTDTQYF. Full variable domain (outside the CDR3, taken from reference TRBV11-3 and TRBJ2-3): EAGVVQSPRYKIIEKKQPVAFWCNPISGHNTLYWYLQNLGQGPELLIRYENEEAVDDSQLPKDRFSAERLKGVDSTLKIQPAELGDSAVYLCASSGLAGGRRGTDTQYFGPGTRLTVL.

V usage is TRBV7-8 and J usage is TRBJ1-6; weak D call: TRBD1 (5 bases). Germline CDR1 is SGHVS and CDR2 is FQNEAQ. V was pared by 5 bases and J by 8 bases, with 13 bases between. The CDR3 totals 14 residues. CDR3 nucleotides: TGTGCCAGCAGCCCCAGGCGGGGGGATTCACCCCTCCACTTT. Amino acid sequence: CASSPRRGDSPLHF.

In the case of this clone: This may arise from a read error, as a much more abundant clone is one base away. The chain links TRBV12-3 or TRBV12-4 to TRBJ1-2, with 8 bases lining up with TRBD1. This CDR3 contains 12 residues. The J segment lost 6 bases and the V segment lost 5 bases, leaving 2 bases of the junction unmatched. CDR3 sequence reads: CASSLTGDGYTF. CDR3 bases: TGTGCCAGCAGTCTGACAGGGGATGGCTACACCTTC.

V and J are TRBV4-1 and TRBJ2-3; 9 nucleotides agree with TRBD1. The CDR3 consists of 15 residues. Germline V CDR1 and CDR2: MGHRA, YSYEKL. Trimming cost V 4 bases and J 6 bases; bases outside gene matches: 8. The CDR3 loop is CASSPWDRETDTQYF. In nucleotides, the CDR3 is TGCGCCAGCAGCCCTTGGGACAGGGAAACGGATACGCAGTATTTT.

This chain uses TRBV29-1 with TRBJ1-4; 9 nucleotides agree with TRBD1. With 7 bases clipped from V and 8 bases from J, the junction kept 8 bases outside the gene matches. Germline lookup yields CDR1 SQVTM and CDR2 ANQGSEA. The length of the CDR3 is 13 residues. The chain's CDR3 is CSGRRTGDEKLFF. The CDR3 DNA follows: TGCAGCGGACGAAGGACAGGGGACGAAAAACTGTTTTTT. The whole variable domain, filled in from reference TRBV29-1 and TRBJ1-4, reads SAVISQKPSRDICQRGTSLTIQCQVDSQVTMMFWYRQQPGQSLTLIATANQGSEATYESGFVIDKFPISRPNLTFSTLTVSNMSPEDSSIYLCSGRRTGDEKLFFGSGTQLSVL.

This chain links TRBV10-3 with TRBJ1-1, with 8 bases fitting TRBD1. Germline trimming cut 2 bases from V and 1 base from J; bases unmatched to any gene: 3. Germline V CDR1 and CDR2: ENHRY, SYGVKD. This CDR3 has 15 amino acids. The CDR3 region is CAISERTGRNTEAFF. The DNA of the CDR3 is TGTGCCATCAGTGAGAGGACAGGGAGGAACACTGAAGCTTTCTTT.

The rearrangement uses TRBV6-6 and TRBJ2-7; maybe TRBD2 (5 bases). Germline V gene sequence: CDR1 MNHNY, CDR2 SVGAGI (reference sequence). Deletions cut 6 bases from V and 7 bases from J, with 16 bases between. This CDR3 has 13 amino acids. CDR3 DNA: TGTGCCAGCAGCCCCGGTCGCACGGGAGAGCAGTACTTC. Translation: CASSPGRTGEQYF.

The V and J genes are TRBV27 and TRBJ1-1, with 9 bases matching TRBD1. The germline CDR1 and CDR2 sequences are MNHEY and SMNVEV (reference sequence). This CDR3 is built from 15 residues. Unmatched junction bases numbered 2, after V lost 3 bases and J lost 0 bases. The CDR3 here is CASSLGQGLNTEAFF. In DNA, the CDR3 is TGTGCCAGCAGTTTGGGACAGGGATTGAACACTGAAGCTTTCTTT.

The CDR3 coding sequence is TGTGCCAGCTCACGCCCGACTGAGGACTACAATGAGCAGTTCTTC. It translates to CASSRPTEDYNEQFF. J is TRBJ2-1 and V is TRBV18, with D uncertain. Germline CDR1 is KGHSH and CDR2 is LQKENI. V was clipped by 4 bases and J by 3 bases, with 13 bases between them. The CDR3 loop spans 15 amino acids.

J is TRBJ1-1 and V is TRBV7-9; maybe TRBD1 (5 bases). Per the germline V gene, CDR1 is SEHNR and CDR2 is FQNEAQ (reference sequence). This CDR3 spans 13 amino acids. Trimming pared 10 bases from V and 0 bases from J, leaving 12 bases between. CDR3: CATWGGVNTEAFF. For the CDR3, the DNA is TGTGCCACATGGGGGGGTGTGAACACTGAAGCTTTCTTT.

The genes are TRBV18 and TRBJ2-2, with 8 bases lining up with TRBD2. Per the germline V gene, CDR1 is KGHSH and CDR2 is LQKENI. With 8 bases clipped from V and 5 bases from J, the junction kept 10 bases outside the gene matches. CDR3 length: 15 amino acids. The CDR3 region is CASRYSGETTGELFF. The DNA of the CDR3 is TGTGCCAGCCGGTATAGCGGGGAAACGACCGGGGAGCTGTTTTTT.

This chain uses TRBV10-1 with TRBJ2-5; 16 nucleotides match TRBD2. CDR3 size: 17 residues. From germline, CDR1 is WNHNN and CDR2 SYGVQD (reference sequence). The V and J ends lost 7 bases and 1 base, in that order; junction bases with no gene match: 6. The CDR3 DNA follows: TGCGCCAGCACTGGGACTAGCGGGGGGGCCCCCCAAGAGACCCAGTACTTC. Encoded protein: CASTGTSGGAPQETQYF.

The chain has TRBV11-2 and TRBJ1-5, with D maybe TRBD1 (6 bases). This CDR3 contains 16 residues. The ends were cut back, 0 bases at V and 1 base at J, with 10 bases in the middle. Germline V lookup: CDR1 SGHAT, CDR2 FQNNGV. The DNA of the CDR3 is TGTGCCAGCAGCTTAGATCGAGGGGGAAGCAATCAGCCCCAGCATTTT. It codes for CASSLDRGGSNQPQHF.

The CDR3 DNA follows: TGTGCCAGCAGTTTTTCGGAGGGTTATGGCTACACCTTC. This translates into CASSFSEGYGYTF. The V and J genes are TRBV28 and TRBJ1-2; D is uncertain. V shed 3 bases and J shed 5 bases, with 10 bases lying between them. The CDR3 loop spans 13 amino acids. Germline CDR1 and CDR2: MDHEN and SYDVKM.

This chain links TRBV15 with TRBJ1-5; 7 nucleotides line up with TRBD1. Germline trimming cut 5 bases from V and 6 bases from J; bases unmatched to any gene: 10. CDR1 and CDR2 from the germline V gene are LNHNV and YYDKDF (reference sequence). The CDR3 length is 15 residues. The CDR3 DNA follows: TGTGCCACCAGCGCTACAGGGGTTACAGGTCAGCCCCAGCATTTT. Residues: CATSATGVTGQPQHF.

The chain uses TRBV28 and TRBJ1-5; D is undetermined. The CDR3 is made up of 13 amino acids. Trimming shortened V by 5 bases and J by 2 bases, and 7 bases separated the two germline ends. CDR1 MDHEN and CDR2 SYDVKM come from the germline V gene. The CDR3 sequence: CASSPEGNQPQHF. The DNA of the CDR3 is TGTGCCAGCAGTCCTGAGGGCAATCAGCCCCAGCATTTT.

The chain links TRBV4-3 to TRBJ2-3, with TRBD2 matching 9 bases. This CDR3 region has 18 residues. The J segment lost 2 bases and the V segment lost 0 bases, leaving 9 bases of the junction unmatched. Germline CDR1 and CDR2: LGHNA and YSLEER. The CDR3 protein is CASSQDTRAGGPTDTQYF. Here the CDR3 DNA reads TGCGCCAGCAGCCAAGATACCCGGGCGGGAGGGCCCACAGATACGCAGTATTTT.

This clone showed up just a few times. The chain employs TRBV28 and TRBJ2-7, with a possible D match to TRBD2 (6 bases). Germline V gives CDR1 MDHEN, CDR2 SYDVKM. The CDR3 is made up of 14 amino acids. The germline V and J ends were trimmed by 3 bases and 2 bases, with 11 bases remaining between them. The CDR3 loop reads CASSLGGATYEQYF. In DNA, the CDR3 is TGTGCCAGCAGTTTGGGAGGAGCCACCTACGAGCAGTACTTC.

CDR3 sequence: CASSLMTSSTDTQYF. In DNA, the CDR3 is TGTGCCAGCAGTTTAATGACTTCTAGCACAGATACGCAGTATTTT. The genes are TRBV27 and TRBJ2-3; D unresolved. Germline CDR1 is MNHEY and CDR2 is SMNVEV (reference sequence). The CDR3 covers 15 residues. Trimming removed 2 bases from V and 0 bases from J, with 9 bases in between.

The V and J genes are TRBV5-5 and TRBJ1-1, with 7 bases fitting TRBD1. The CDR3 consists of 14 residues. J lost 1 base, V lost 4 bases, and 4 bases had no gene match. Germline-derived CDR1 and CDR2 are SGHKS and YYEKEE (reference sequence). This CDR3 is CASSTQGRNTEAFF. CDR3 nucleotide sequence: TGTGCCAGCAGCACACAGGGGAGGAACACTGAAGCTTTCTTT.

This clone was detected a few times. J is TRBJ2-3 and V is TRBV6-4; 8 nucleotides line up with TRBD1. Germline CDR1 is MRHNA and CDR2 is SNTAGT. With V trimmed by 6 bases and J by 3 bases, 5 bases remained unmatched. The CDR3 runs to 14 residues. The CDR3: CASSAGQETDTQYF. As DNA, the CDR3 is TGTGCCAGCAGCGCGGGACAGGAGACAGATACGCAGTATTTT.

The V and J genes are TRBV28 and TRBJ1-1, with D possibly being TRBD1 (5 bases). This CDR3 region has 17 residues. Trimming left V 3 bases short and J 5 bases short, with 22 bases between. Per the germline V gene, CDR1 is MDHEN and CDR2 is SYDVKM. CDR3 in amino acids: CASSFEGTGELGTEAFF. The CDR3 nucleotides read TGTGCCAGCAGTTTCGAGGGGACGGGGGAACTGGGGACTGAAGCTTTCTTT.

The V gene is TRBV3-1 (or the pseudogene TRBV3-2), the J gene TRBJ1-4; D unclear. This CDR3 region has 14 residues. CDR1 LGHDT and CDR2 YNNKEL come from the germline V gene (reference sequence). The V and J ends lost 7 bases and 5 bases respectively, with 14 bases between them. CDR3 nucleotide sequence: TGTGCCAGCACGCCGTCACAGAAGAATGAAAAACTGTTTTTT. It translates to CASTPSQKNEKLFF.

V and J are TRBV2 and TRBJ2-1; D call uncertain. CDR3 size: 11 residues. In germline, CDR1 is SNHLY, CDR2 FYNNEI. The germline V and J ends were trimmed by 8 bases and 8 bases, with 10 bases remaining between them. The CDR3 DNA is TGTGCCAGCCCCTATTCCGATGAGCAGTTCTTC. It is translated as CASPYSDEQFF.